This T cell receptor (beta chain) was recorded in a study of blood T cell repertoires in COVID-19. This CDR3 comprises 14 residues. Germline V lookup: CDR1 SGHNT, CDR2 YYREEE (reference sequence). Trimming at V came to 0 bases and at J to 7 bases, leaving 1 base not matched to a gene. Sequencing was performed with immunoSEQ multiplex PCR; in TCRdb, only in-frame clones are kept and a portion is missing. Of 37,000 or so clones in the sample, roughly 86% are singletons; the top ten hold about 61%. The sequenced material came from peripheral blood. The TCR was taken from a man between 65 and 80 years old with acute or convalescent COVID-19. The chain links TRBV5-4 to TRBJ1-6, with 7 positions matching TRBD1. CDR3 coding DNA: TGTGCCAGCAGCTTGGACAGGGGAAATTCACCCCTCCACTTT. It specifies CASSLDRGNSPLHF. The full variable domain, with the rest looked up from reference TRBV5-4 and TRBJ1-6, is ETGVTQSPTHLIKTRGQQVTLRCSSQSGHNTVSWYQQALGQGPQFIFQYYREEENGRGNFPPRFSGLQFPNYSSELNVNALELDDSALYLCASSLDRGNSPLHFGNGTRLTVT.